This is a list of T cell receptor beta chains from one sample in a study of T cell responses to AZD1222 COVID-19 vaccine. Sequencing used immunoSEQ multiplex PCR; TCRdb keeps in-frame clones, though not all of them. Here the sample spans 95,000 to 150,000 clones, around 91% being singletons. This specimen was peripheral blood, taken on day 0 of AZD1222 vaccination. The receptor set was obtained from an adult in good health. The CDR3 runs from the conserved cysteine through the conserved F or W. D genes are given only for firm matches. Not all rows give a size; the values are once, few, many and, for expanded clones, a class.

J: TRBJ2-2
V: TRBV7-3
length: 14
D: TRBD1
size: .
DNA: TGTGCCAGCAGCCCCTGGACAGGGGGGAAGGAGCTGTTTTTT
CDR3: CASSPWTGGKELFF

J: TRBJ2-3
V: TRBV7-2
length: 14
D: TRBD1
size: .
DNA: TGTGCCAGCAGCTTAAGCAGGGGGCGGGATACGCAGTATTTT
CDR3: CASSLSRGRDTQYF

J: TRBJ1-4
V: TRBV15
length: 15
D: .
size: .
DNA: TGTGCCACCAGCAGAGAGGGCGGAACTAATGAAAAACTGTTTTTT
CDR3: CATSREGGTNEKLFF

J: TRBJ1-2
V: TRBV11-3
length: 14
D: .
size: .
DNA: TGTGCCAGCAGCCCAAGGTGGGCGGGGGATGGCTACACCTTC
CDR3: CASSPRWAGDGYTF

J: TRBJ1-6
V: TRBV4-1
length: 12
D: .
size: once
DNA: TGCGCCAGCAGCGAAGGGAATTCACCCCTCCACTTT
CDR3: CASSEGNSPLHF

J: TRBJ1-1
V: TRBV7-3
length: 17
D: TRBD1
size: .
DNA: TGTGCCAGCAGCTTATTTGCTGGGACAGGGGTCGGCACTGAAGCTTTCTTT
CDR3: CASSLFAGTGVGTEAFF

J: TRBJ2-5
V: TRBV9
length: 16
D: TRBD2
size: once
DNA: TGTGCCAGCAGCGTTGGATTAGCGGGGGGGCAAGAGACCCAGTACTTC
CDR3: CASSVGLAGGQETQYF

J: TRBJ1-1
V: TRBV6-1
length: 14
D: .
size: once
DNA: TGTGCCAGCAGTGAGGCCAGCTTGAACACTGAAGCTTTCTTT
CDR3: CASSEASLNTEAFF

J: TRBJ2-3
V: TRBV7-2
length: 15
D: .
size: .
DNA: TGTGCCAGCAGCTCCTCCGGGACGGGCACAGATACGCAGTATTTT
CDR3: CASSSSGTGTDTQYF

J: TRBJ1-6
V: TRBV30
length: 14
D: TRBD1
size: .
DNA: TGTGCCTGGAGTGTACGACAGGGAGGTTCACCCCTCCACTTT
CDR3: CAWSVRQGGSPLHF

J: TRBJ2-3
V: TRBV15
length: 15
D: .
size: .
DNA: TGTGCCACCAGGTTGGGGGGCGAGGCCACGGATACGCAGTATTTT
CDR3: CATRLGGEATDTQYF

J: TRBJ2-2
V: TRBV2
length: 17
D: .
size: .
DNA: TGTGCCAGCACGCATACAGTAGGGACGACTTATACCGGGGAGCTGTTTTTT
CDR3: CASTHTVGTTYTGELFF

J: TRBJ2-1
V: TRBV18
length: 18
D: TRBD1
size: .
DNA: TGTGCCAGCTCACCGGTCCCGCGGGGGACAGGGGACTACAATGAGCAGTTCTTC
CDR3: CASSPVPRGTGDYNEQFF

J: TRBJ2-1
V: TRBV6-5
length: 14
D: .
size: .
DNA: TGTGCCAGCAGTCCCCGGACTTGGGGGAATGAGCAGTTCTTC
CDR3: CASSPRTWGNEQFF

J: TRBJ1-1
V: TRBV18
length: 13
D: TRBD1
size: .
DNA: TGTGCCAGCTCTGGGACAGTTAACACTGAAGCTTTCTTT
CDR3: CASSGTVNTEAFF

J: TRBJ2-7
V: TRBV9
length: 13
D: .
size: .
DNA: TGTGCCAGCAGCGTGGGGTCTGCCGACGAGCAGTACTTC
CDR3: CASSVGSADEQYF

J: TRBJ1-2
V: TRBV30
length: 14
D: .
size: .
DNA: TGTGCCTGGGGTCTTGGGGGGCTGAACTATGGCTACACCTTC
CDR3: CAWGLGGLNYGYTF

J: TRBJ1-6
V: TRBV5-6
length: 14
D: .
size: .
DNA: TGTGCCAGCAGACGGACACAGAACAATTCACCCCTCCACTTT
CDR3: CASRRTQNNSPLHF

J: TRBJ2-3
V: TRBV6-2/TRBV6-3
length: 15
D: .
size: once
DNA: TGTGCCAGCAGTTCTGAGGGAGAAGCCACAGATACGCAGTATTTT
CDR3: CASSSEGEATDTQYF

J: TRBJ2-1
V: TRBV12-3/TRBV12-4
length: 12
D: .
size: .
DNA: TGTGCCAGCAGCCCGCCGGCAGGTGAGCAGTTCTTC
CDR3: CASSPPAGEQFF

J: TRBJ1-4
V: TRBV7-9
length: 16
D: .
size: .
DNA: TGTGCCAGCAGCCCCGCCGGTAGGGTGGCTAATGAAAAACTGTTTTTT
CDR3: CASSPAGRVANEKLFF

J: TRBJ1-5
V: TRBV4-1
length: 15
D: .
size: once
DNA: TGCGCCAGCAGCCCGACACCCTTTAGCAATCAGCCCCAGCATTTT
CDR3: CASSPTPFSNQPQHF

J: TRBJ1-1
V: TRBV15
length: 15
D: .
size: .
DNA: TGTGCCACCAGCGCAAACAGAGACGGGAACACTGAAGCTTTCTTT
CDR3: CATSANRDGNTEAFF

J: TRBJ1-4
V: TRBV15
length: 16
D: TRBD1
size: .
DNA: TGTGCCACCAGCAGGGACACCGGGACAGGGAATGAAAAACTGTTTTTT
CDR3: CATSRDTGTGNEKLFF